Below are 19 T cell receptor beta chains sequenced from a single sample in a study of blood T cell repertoires in COVID-19. Sequencing used immunoSEQ multiplex PCR; TCRdb keeps in-frame clones, though not all of them. The data contain some 390,000 clones, 75% to 90% of them singletons. The sequenced sample consisted of PBMCs or T cells enriched from blood (not recorded which). The receptor source for this set is a man aged 30 to 45 who had recovered from COVID-19.

This rearrangement joins TRBV7-9 to TRBJ2-7, with 11 bases lining up with TRBD2. The CDR3 length is 18 residues. The ends lost 8 bases at V and 2 bases at J; junction bases unmatched: 17. Looked up from germline, CDR1 is SEHNR and CDR2 is FQNEAQ (reference sequence). CDR3 amino acids: CASGAGLAEFSSTYEQYF. CDR3 DNA sequence: TGTGCCAGCGGAGCGGGACTAGCGGAGTTTTCGAGTACCTACGAGCAGTACTTC.

The chain employs TRBV19 and TRBJ2-1; D uncertain. Trimming shortened V by 7 bases and J by 2 bases, and 6 bases separated the two germline ends. The CDR3 consists of 12 residues. Germline CDR1 is LNHDA and CDR2 is SQIVND (reference sequence). In DNA, the CDR3 is TGTGCCAGTATCGGTCCCTACAATGAGCAGTTCTTC. Translating gives CASIGPYNEQFF. Together with reference TRBV19 and TRBJ2-1, the CDR3 gives the full variable domain: DGGITQSPKYLFRKEGQNVTLSCEQNLNHDAMYWYRQDPGQGLRLIYYSQIVNDFQKGDIAEGYSVSREKKESFPLTVTSAQKNPTAFYLCASIGPYNEQFFGPGTRLTVL.

The gene calls are TRBV24-1 and TRBJ1-4; a weak D match, TRBD1 (5 bases). The CDR3 spans 15 residues. The V gene's germline CDR1 is KGHDR and CDR2 SFDVKD. The V end lost 3 bases, the J end lost 0 bases, and 7 bases lay between the germline ends. Here the CDR3 reads CATSDPGATNEKLFF. The CDR3 coding sequence is TGTGCCACCAGTGATCCGGGGGCAACTAATGAAAAACTGTTTTTT.

V usage is TRBV28 and J usage is TRBJ2-3; D may be TRBD2 (6 bases). CDR3 length: 16 amino acids. Germline CDR1 MDHEN, CDR2 SYDVKM. Trimming left V 5 bases short and J 6 bases short, with 21 bases between. In nucleotides, the CDR3 is TGTGCCAGCAGTCCACCCCGGAGGGCGGGGTGGGATACGCAGTATTTT. Translated: CASSPPRRAGWDTQYF.

This chain links TRBV10-3 with TRBJ2-7, with TRBD1 identical over 7 bases. The CDR3 spans 16 residues. CDR1 is ENHRY, CDR2 SYGVKD, per germline. Trimming cost V 4 bases and J 5 bases; bases outside gene matches: 14. The CDR3, as DNA: TGTGCCATCAGTGCAGGGTCTGAGACAGGGCGCGACGAGCAGTACTTC. The encoded protein is CAISAGSETGRDEQYF.

This clone was observed a single time. V is TRBV5-1 and J is TRBJ2-1, with D perhaps TRBD2 (6 bases). The V end lost 6 bases, the J end lost 10 bases, and 17 bases lay between the germline ends. This CDR3 has 13 amino acids. In germline, CDR1 is SGHRS, CDR2 YFSETQ. Here the CDR3 reads CASTPWGESEQFF. CDR3 nucleotide sequence: TGCGCCAGCACACCCTGGGGGGAGAGCGAGCAGTTCTTC.

The J gene is TRBJ2-5, the V gene TRBV5-4; 8 nucleotides line up with TRBD2. The V gene's germline CDR1 is SGHNT and CDR2 YYREEE (reference sequence). The V segment lost 0 bases and the J segment 0 bases; nucleotides outside the gene matches: 7. There are 17 residues in the CDR3. This CDR3 reads CASSLAGTSAYQETQYF. The CDR3 bases are TGTGCCAGCAGCTTGGCGGGGACTAGTGCCTACCAAGAGACCCAGTACTTC. The full variable domain, rest sourced from reference TRBV5-4 and TRBJ2-5, is ETGVTQSPTHLIKTRGQQVTLRCSSQSGHNTVSWYQQALGQGPQFIFQYYREEENGRGNFPPRFSGLQFPNYSSELNVNALELDDSALYLCASSLAGTSAYQETQYFGPGTRLLVL.

The chain couples TRBV19 to TRBJ1-2, with D hard to call. This CDR3 has 13 amino acids. Trimming took 5 bases from V and 8 from J, leaving 15 bases between them. Germline V gene data show CDR1 as LNHDA and CDR2 as SQIVND (reference sequence). CDR3 nucleotide sequence: TGTGCCAGTAGTCCTCCCGGGATAGTAGGCTACACCTTC. Amino acid sequence: CASSPPGIVGYTF. Variable domain in full (rest from reference TRBV19 and TRBJ1-2): DGGITQSPKYLFRKEGQNVTLSCEQNLNHDAMYWYRQDPGQGLRLIYYSQIVNDFQKGDIAEGYSVSREKKESFPLTVTSAQKNPTAFYLCASSPPGIVGYTFGSGTRLTVV.

The chain couples TRBV6-6 to TRBJ1-6, with D uncertain. V gave up 2 bases and J gave up 13 bases, with 15 bases separating them. This CDR3 has 14 amino acids. The germline gives CDR1 MNHNY, CDR2 SVGAGI (reference sequence). CDR3 protein: CASSYPENGSPLHF. CDR3 in DNA: TGTGCCAGCAGTTACCCAGAAAATGGTTCTCCCCTCCACTTT.

The chain is built from TRBV28 and TRBJ1-4, with 7 bases aligning to TRBD1. CDR3 length equals 15 residues. The V gene's germline CDR1 is MDHEN and CDR2 SYDVKM. J was trimmed by 3 bases and V by 5 bases; bases with no gene match: 6. CDR3 bases: TGTGCCAGCAGTACACCTCAGGGGGCTAATGAAAAACTGTTTTTT. Residues: CASSTPQGANEKLFF. Full variable domain (rest looked up from reference TRBV28 and TRBJ1-4): DVKVTQSSRYLVKRTGEKVFLECVQDMDHENMFWYRQDPGLGLRLIYFSYDVKMKEKGDIPEGYSVSREKKERFSLILESASTNQTSMYLCASSTPQGANEKLFFGSGTQLSVL.

The chain links TRBV4-1 to TRBJ2-6, with D unresolved. V gave up 4 bases and J gave up 0 bases, with 7 bases separating them. The CDR3 has 15 amino acids. Germline V gene sequence: CDR1 MGHRA, CDR2 YSYEKL. This CDR3 reads CASSPRISGANVLTF. CDR3 coding DNA: TGCGCCAGCAGCCCCAGGATCTCTGGGGCCAACGTCCTGACTTTC.

The chain has TRBV23-1 and TRBJ1-6; 8 bases agree with TRBD1. TRBV23-1 is classed as an ORF, of uncertain function. Trimming took 4 bases from V and 9 from J; bases not matched to a gene: 8. CDR3 size: 15 residues. CDR3 loop: CASSRLGQAISPLHF. The CDR3 coding sequence is TGCGCCAGCAGTCGTCTGGGACAGGCCATTTCACCCCTCCACTTT.

This clone was picked up one time. This sequence joins TRBV19 and TRBJ1-3; maybe TRBD1 (5 bases). V lost 8 bases and J lost 0, with 11 bases in between. The CDR3 extends over 14 amino acids. Germline V CDR1 and CDR2: LNHDA, SQIVND (reference sequence). The CDR3 sequence: CASVSGNSGNTIYF. The CDR3, as DNA: TGTGCCAGTGTGTCAGGGAACTCTGGAAACACCATATATTTT.

The chain joins TRBV27 to TRBJ2-5; 7 positions agree with TRBD2. The junction had 4 bases not matched to a gene; V was cut back by 7 bases and J by 5 bases. The V gene's germline CDR1 is MNHEY and CDR2 SMNVEV (reference sequence). The CDR3 has 12 amino acids. The DNA for the CDR3 is TGTGCCAGCACCAGGGAGGGGGAGACCCAGTACTTC. Translating it yields CASTREGETQYF.

In its sample, this clone was seen once. CDR3 in DNA: TGTGCCACCGAGAGGGAAGGCTCTGGCTACACCTTC. This translates into CATEREGSGYTF. The J gene is TRBJ1-2, the V gene TRBV24-1; unclear D gene. With 9 bases removed from V and 7 bases from J, the gap between germline ends came to 14 bases. Germline CDR1 and CDR2: KGHDR and SFDVKD. The CDR3 totals 12 residues.

J is TRBJ2-1 and V is TRBV5-1, with 7 bases that match TRBD2. Germline-derived CDR1 and CDR2 are SGHRS and YFSETQ. The J segment lost 3 bases and the V segment lost 4 bases, leaving 16 bases of the junction unmatched. The CDR3 extends over 18 amino acids. Here the CDR3 DNA reads TGCGCCAGCAGCACCTTCTCTCCCGGGAGGACGATCTACAATGAGCAGTTCTTC. Protein product: CASSTFSPGRTIYNEQFF. Looking up the rest from reference TRBV5-1 and TRBJ2-1 gives the full variable domain: KAGVTQTPRYLIKTRGQQVTLSCSPISGHRSVSWYQQTPGQGLQFLFEYFSETQRNKGNFPGRFSGRQFSNSRSEMNVSTLELGDSALYLCASSTFSPGRTIYNEQFFGPGTRLTVL.

J is TRBJ2-2 and V is TRBV3-1 (or the pseudogene TRBV3-2); 9 positions agree with TRBD2. The length of the CDR3 is 16 residues. Germline CDR1 reads LGHDT; CDR2 reads YNNKEL (reference sequence). V gave up 6 bases and J gave up 0 bases; unmatched junction bases: 5. CDR3 DNA: TGTGCCAGCAGGTTGTCTAGCGGGGCGAACACCGGGGAGCTGTTTTTT. Translated: CASRLSSGANTGELFF.

This clone was observed once. The chain carries TRBV27 and TRBJ2-2; 7 bases fit TRBD1. This CDR3 has 15 amino acids. Germline V gene lookup returns CDR1 MNHEY and CDR2 SMNVEV (reference sequence). The V gene end was trimmed by 2 bases and the J gene end by 4 bases; junction bases not matched to a gene: 4. This CDR3 is CASSLGDRFTGELFF. CDR3 coding DNA: TGTGCCAGCAGTTTAGGGGACAGATTCACCGGGGAGCTGTTTTTT.

The V call is TRBV12-5, the J call TRBJ2-7; TRBD1 agrees at 7 bases. There are 16 residues in the CDR3. V lost 4 bases and J lost 4; bases outside the gene matches: 13. Germline CDR1 is LGHNT and CDR2 is FRNRAP. Written as DNA, the CDR3 is TGTGCTAGTGGTTCGACTACCGGGACAGCACTTTACGAGCAGTACTTC. Residues: CASGSTTGTALYEQYF.